This TCR beta chain originates from a study of blood T cell repertoires in COVID-19. The table came from immunoSEQ multiplex PCR; TCRdb's copy has only in-frame clones and leaves some out. The profile shows around 310,000 clones, 89% of them singletons. Germline CDR1 SEHNR, CDR2 FQNEAQ (reference sequence). The CDR3 is made up of 18 amino acids. Germline trimming cut 6 bases from V and 8 bases from J; bases unmatched to any gene: 20. This chain uses TRBV7-9 with TRBJ2-1, with TRBD1 matching 9 bases. The specimen was PBMCs or T cells enriched from blood (not recorded which). The receptor was derived from a woman in her thirties who had recovered from COVID-19. The CDR3 is CASRSKVQGAILEDEQFF. The CDR3 DNA follows: TGTGCCAGCAGGTCAAAAGTACAGGGGGCTATACTTGAGGATGAGCAGTTCTTC. Together with reference TRBV7-9 and TRBJ2-1, the CDR3 gives the full variable domain: DTGVSQNPRHKITKRGQNVTFRCDPISEHNRLYWYRQTLGQGPEFLTYFQNEAQLEKSRLLSDRFSAERPKGSFSTLEIQRTEQGDSAMYLCASRSKVQGAILEDEQFFGPGTRLTVL.